This TCR beta chain was profiled in a study of control samples from healthy donors and cancer patients. Assay used: immunoSEQ multiplex PCR; TCRdb lists only in-frame clones, some missing. Among 170,000 or so clones listed, under 95% were seen once. V was clipped by 3 bases and J by 0 bases, with 11 bases between them. Germline loops: CDR1 SGHDN, CDR2 FVKESK. CDR3 length: 15 residues. The V and J genes are TRBV14 and TRBJ1-2; possibly TRBD1 for D (5 bases). This clonotype was sampled from a woman between 18 and 30 years old in good health. Input material: blood. CDR3 coding DNA: TGTGCCAGCAGCCAGGGGCTCAATCCTAACTATGGCTACACCTTC. Residues: CASSQGLNPNYGYTF.